What follows describes a single T cell receptor beta chain. Its antigen is as yet unknown. V dropped 0 bases and J dropped 3 bases, with 14 bases sitting between them. CDR1 SGHNT and CDR2 YENEEA come from the germline V gene. The CDR3 is 17 amino acids. The sample is drawn from a study of Tregs in tolerant kidney transplant recipients. Overall study: Mixed chimerism was transient after nonmyeloablative marrow transplants from related graft donors.

Only in-frame clones appear in the TCRdb table, and some are missing; sequencing was by immunoSEQ multiplex PCR. The table shows about 110,000 clones, with roughly 89% occurring only once. Study-wide results and caveats: Donor-specific Treg expansion exceeded global Treg expansion in tolerant patients, suggesting antigen drive. Biological reproducibility was not directly addressed, but technical replication error appeared minimal. Expanding Tregs on activated donor B cells appeared to best identify donor-specific TCRbeta clones.

The material sequenced was CD4+ T cells from blood, taken before the transplant. This sequence was found in a human donor who received a combined kidney and bone marrow transplant. The chain has TRBV11-3 and TRBJ2-2; D unclear. The CDR3 protein is CASSLDPSSVYTGELFF. In DNA form, the CDR3 reads TGTGCCAGCAGCTTAGATCCTTCGTCAGTCTACACCGGGGAGCTGTTTTTT.